Listed below are T cell receptor beta chains from one sample, sequenced in a study of regulatory T cells in long-lasting Graves disease. TCRdb re-derived calls from the multiplex PCR reads in MiXCR, one entry per CDR3 protein. The table shows 560,000 or so distinct CDR3 sequences, with roughly 15% occurring only once. These data were also filed under a second study, of T cells in Graves' hyperthyroidism and ophthalmopathy.

Sequenced material: peripheral blood mononuclear cells (PBMCs), taken at new diagnosis, from a patient treated with antithyroid drugs. These receptors were taken from a young man with Graves disease. CDR3s include the opening cysteine and the closing phenylalanine or tryptophan. A D gene is named only where the DNA matches it firmly. Size tells how often a clone was seen (once, few, many) or the class of an expanded clone, and some rows leave it out.

>TRBJ2-7|TRBV6-2/TRBV6-3|TRBD2|.
CASSDRPSGIKSYEQYF
TGTGCCAGCAGTGATCGGCCTAGCGGGATCAAATCCTACGAGCAGTACTTC
>TRBJ2-7|TRBV19|TRBD2|few
CASSIEQGAGEQYF
TGTGCCAGTAGTATTGAGCAGGGAGCGGGGGAGCAGTACTTC
>TRBJ1-5|TRBV7-9|.|once
CASSLPAGPQHF
TGTGCCAGCAGCTTGCCGGCGGGGCCCCAGCATTTT
>TRBJ2-3|TRBV2|TRBD2|many
CASSSGLAGGYDTQYF
TGTGCCAGCAGTTCGGGTCTAGCGGGAGGTTACGATACGCAGTATTTT
>TRBJ1-2|TRBV20-1|.|.
CSASVPANYGYTF
TGCAGTGCTAGCGTCCCAGCTAACTATGGCTACACCTTC
>TRBJ2-3|TRBV24-1|.|few
CATSRRGGASTDTQYF
TGTGCCACCAGTCGTCGGGGCGGGGCAAGCACAGATACGCAGTATTTT
>TRBJ2-7|TRBV27|.|many
CASTKTGTSTYEQYF
TGTGCCAGCACCAAAACCGGGACATCCACCTACGAGCAGTACTTC
>TRBJ1-5|TRBV19|.|.
CASQIQNKGSNQPQHF
TGTGCCAGCCAAATACAAAATAAAGGGAGCAATCAGCCCCAGCATTTT
>TRBJ2-5|TRBV5-4|.|few
CASTGGGYQETQYF
TGTGCCAGCACAGGTGGAGGGTACCAAGAGACCCAGTACTTC
>TRBJ2-3|TRBV20-1|TRBD2|.
CSARSKLAEFTDTQYF
TGCAGTGCTAGATCAAAGCTAGCGGAATTCACAGATACGCAGTATTTT
>TRBJ2-1|TRBV18|TRBD2|few
CASSVGLANYNEQFF
TGTGCCAGCTCTGTGGGACTAGCGAACTACAATGAGCAGTTCTTC
>TRBJ1-1|TRBV10-3|.|many
CAIRRAVENTEAFF
TGTGCCATCAGGCGGGCCGTTGAGAACACTGAAGCTTTCTTT
>TRBJ1-3|TRBV2|.|.
CASSPDQVRSGNTIYF
TGTGCCAGCTCCCCCGACCAGGTTCGCTCTGGAAACACCATATATTTT
>TRBJ1-1|TRBV29-1|.|.
CSVEGWNTEAFF
TGCAGCGTTGAAGGCTGGAACACTGAAGCTTTCTTT
>TRBJ1-5|TRBV27|.|many
CASSLSPGGNQPQHF
TGTGCCAGCAGTTTATCTCCTGGGGGCAATCAGCCCCAGCATTTT
>TRBJ2-5|TRBV11-2|TRBD2|many
CASSLLAGGGETQYF
TGTGCCAGCAGCTTGTTAGCGGGAGGGGGCGAGACCCAGTACTTC
>TRBJ2-2|TRBV28|TRBD2|few
CASSFWTSGSWELFF
TGTGCCAGCAGTTTTTGGACTAGCGGGTCCTGGGAGCTGTTTTTT
>TRBJ1-5|TRBV6-1|TRBD1|many
CASSVQGVDQPQHF
TGTGCCAGCAGTGTACAGGGGGTCGATCAGCCCCAGCATTTT
>TRBJ2-3|TRBV28|TRBD2|many
CASSPRVAGADTQYF
TGTGCCAGCAGTCCCCGGGTAGCGGGAGCAGATACGCAGTATTTT
>TRBJ2-7|TRBV7-9|.|many
CASTGDAYEQYF
TGTGCCAGCACGGGAGACGCCTACGAGCAGTACTTC
>TRBJ1-5|TRBV11-3|.|many
CASSAGVRGNQPQHF
TGTGCCAGCAGCGCAGGGGTTAGGGGTAATCAGCCCCAGCATTTT
>TRBJ2-1|TRBV20-1|TRBD2|.
CRIAGLAYNEQFF
TGCCGTATAGCGGGATTAGCCTACAATGAGCAGTTCTTC
>TRBJ1-5|TRBV20-1|.|many
CSASHRDSNQPQHF
TGCAGTGCTAGTCACCGAGATAGCAATCAGCCCCAGCATTTT
>TRBJ2-5|TRBV29-1|.|.
CSKTEGETQYF
TGCAGCAAAACGGAGGGGGAGACCCAGTACTTC
>TRBJ1-4|TRBV15|.|.
CATKGGLTNEKLFF
TGTGCCACAAAAGGAGGACTCACTAATGAAAAACTGTTTTTT
>TRBJ2-4|TRBV9|.|.
CASSVDGEPGNIQYF
TGTGCCAGCAGCGTAGATGGGGAACCGGGAAACATTCAGTACTTC
>TRBJ2-3|TRBV30|TRBD2|many
CAWSVLAGTDTQYF
TGTGCCTGGAGTGTACTAGCGGGCACAGATACGCAGTATTTT
>TRBJ2-3|TRBV7-3|.|many
CASSLDGQGSDTQYF
TGTGCCAGCAGCTTAGATGGTCAGGGGTCAGATACGCAGTATTTT
>TRBJ2-3|TRBV7-7|.|many
CASSLEGFEDTQYF
TGTGCTAGCAGCTTAGAAGGGTTTGAAGATACGCAGTATTTT